What follows is one TCR beta chain and its context. The antigen is undetermined. This sample is part of a study of monozygotic twins with inflammatory bowel disease. Findings and limits, study-wide: Clonotype overlap with others was lower in IBD patients than in healthy twins, a difference that was greatest with disease activity.

TCRdb reprocessed the 5' RACE reads, with one entry per CDR3 protein and no DNA. The listing contains about 380,000 distinct CDR3 sequences. This CDR3 spans 14 amino acids. Germline V gives CDR1 MGHRA, CDR2 YSYEKL. The sequencing sample was made of blood. V is TRBV4-1 and J is TRBJ1-5. This TCR came from a human donor with ulcerative colitis or Crohn's disease, or a healthy co-twin of an affected twin (not recorded which). The CDR3 region is CASSQDRPPWPQHF.